This TCR beta chain was captured in a study of T cell responses to AZD1222 COVID-19 vaccine (dated by TCRdb to 2020 to 2022). Study-level background: AZD1222 recipients with second doses at about 4 weeks or about 12 weeks were pooled, because spike-specific TCR depth and breadth did not differ between schedules. Trial participants were enrolled into age subgroups of 18-55, 56-69 and 70-plus years, which contained approximately 150, 30 and 60 TCR-sequenced participants, respectively. TCR sequencing covered roughly 230 trial participants: approximately 200 given two doses of AZD1222 and around 26 given two doses of MenACWY control vaccine. Paper-wide results and their limitations: Conclusions about previously exposed vaccinees are limited because only six or seven AZD1222 recipients were SARS-CoV-2 seropositive at baseline. Spike-specific TCR breadth and depth rose significantly after two AZD1222 doses compared with day 0 and with MenACWY recipients. Participants were mostly white British, with more females than males. The authors suggested clonal diversity may have been underestimated. In the small 56-69-year group, the increase in depth fell short of significance, most likely because of low power. Vaccine-associated CD4 TCRs spanned the whole spike protein, with dominant responses in regions 160-218 and 743-854. Reportedly, almost half of the unique spike-specific TCRs recognized epitopes lying outside the regions that are mutated in the B.1.351 and B.1.1.7 variants. Because no day 14 peak-response samples were available, repertoires were characterized only after the peak T cell response.

According to the study, the label for this sample's time point signals: baseline before first vaccination. Samples from vaccinated people were obtained from the UK trials COV001 and COV002, which included a single-blind randomized controlled phase 2/3 trial of AZD1222 (ChAdOx1 nCoV-19) in healthy adults. Trial participant PBMC samples were collected at day 0 and day 28 after the second dose for TCRbeta chain sequencing. Of note for this clone: Its antigen specificity is not known. No quality values exist for individual bases; no much larger clone is one base distant.

The CDR3 regions of human TCRbeta chains were subjected to immunosequencing. The study's processing was this. TCRs in the repertoires were matched against a reference library of SARS-CoV-2-specific TCRs that had been generated with the MIRA antigen-specificity platform. Breadth was defined as the fraction of unique TCRs that were SARS-CoV-2-associated, and depth was defined as the fraction of total T cells that were SARS-CoV-2-associated. Each spike-specific TCR was assigned to its reactive spike region and to a CD4 or CD8 class using the MIRA data. Log10-transformed breadth and depth values were compared by one-way ANOVA with Sidak's multiple comparisons tests. The clones in this table, taken by TCRdb from immuneACCESS, are in-frame only. Not every clone is retained; where verified, under half of the shortfall comes from an unresolved V gene, and the cause of the rest is unknown. The V and J calls and clone size are taken from that table; D and trimming were inferred from the DNA. For this sample the table gives about 180,000 clones, of which 85% to 95% were detected only once. The biggest ten clones account for less than 3% of the sample.

V is shortened by 2 bases, J by 5 bases, and the region joining them spans 16 bases. From its cysteine to its phenylalanine, the CDR3 spans 15 amino acids. Kept here is only the CDR3 DNA, which spans 45 bases and is read in frame from base 1. Taken from the germline V gene (reference sequence), the CDR1 and CDR2 loops are MNHEY and SMNVEV. Recombination connected TRBV27 to TRBJ2-7; the D gene lacks a confident call. This specimen consisted of peripheral blood, obtained on day 0 of AZD1222 vaccination. This clonotype was sampled from an adult in good health. CDR3 loop: CASSLTVEGLNEQYF. The nucleotides are TGTGCCAGCAGTTTAACCGTTGAAGGTCTCAACGAGCAGTACTTC.